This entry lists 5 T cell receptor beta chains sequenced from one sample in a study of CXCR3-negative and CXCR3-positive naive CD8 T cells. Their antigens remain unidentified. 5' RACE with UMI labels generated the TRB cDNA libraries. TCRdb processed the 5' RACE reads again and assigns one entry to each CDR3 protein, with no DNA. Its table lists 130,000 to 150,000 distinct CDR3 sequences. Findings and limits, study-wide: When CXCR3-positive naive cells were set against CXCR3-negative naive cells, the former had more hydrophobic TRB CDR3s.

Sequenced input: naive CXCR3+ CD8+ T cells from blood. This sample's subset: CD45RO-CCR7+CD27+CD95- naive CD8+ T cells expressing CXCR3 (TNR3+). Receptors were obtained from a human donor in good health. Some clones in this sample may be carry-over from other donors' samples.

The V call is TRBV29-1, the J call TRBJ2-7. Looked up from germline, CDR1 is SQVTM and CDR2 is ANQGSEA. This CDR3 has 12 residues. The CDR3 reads CSASDRSYEQYF.

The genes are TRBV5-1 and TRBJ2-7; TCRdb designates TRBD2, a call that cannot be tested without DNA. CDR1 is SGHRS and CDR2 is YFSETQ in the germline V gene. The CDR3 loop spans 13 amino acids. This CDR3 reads CASSFGSMYEQYF.

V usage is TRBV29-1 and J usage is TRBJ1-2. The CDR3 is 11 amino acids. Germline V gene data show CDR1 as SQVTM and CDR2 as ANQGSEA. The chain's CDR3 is CSVELGSGYTF.

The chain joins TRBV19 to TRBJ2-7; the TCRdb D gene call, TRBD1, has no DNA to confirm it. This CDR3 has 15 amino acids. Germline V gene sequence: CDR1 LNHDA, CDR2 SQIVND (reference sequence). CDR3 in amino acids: CASSMAQGTSYEQYF.

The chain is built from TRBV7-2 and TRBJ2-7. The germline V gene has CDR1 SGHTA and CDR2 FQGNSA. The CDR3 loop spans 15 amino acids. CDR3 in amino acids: CASSLAHQVKYEQYF.